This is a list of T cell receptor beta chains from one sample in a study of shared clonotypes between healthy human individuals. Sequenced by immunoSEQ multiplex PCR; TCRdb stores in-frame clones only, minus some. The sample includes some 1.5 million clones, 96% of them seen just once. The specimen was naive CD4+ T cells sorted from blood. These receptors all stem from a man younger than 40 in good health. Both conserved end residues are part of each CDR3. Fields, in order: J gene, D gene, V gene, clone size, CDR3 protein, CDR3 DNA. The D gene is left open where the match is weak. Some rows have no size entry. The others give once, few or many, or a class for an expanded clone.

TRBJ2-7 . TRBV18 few CASSPLAGEQYF TGTGCCAGCTCACCATTAGCTGGCGAGCAGTACTTC
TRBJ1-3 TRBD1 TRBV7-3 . CASSPTGGFGNTIYF TGTGCCAGCAGCCCGACAGGGGGCTTTGGAAACACCATATATTTT
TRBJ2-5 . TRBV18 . CASSPSNSRETQYF TGTGCCAGCTCACCATCGAACTCACGAGAGACCCAGTACTTC
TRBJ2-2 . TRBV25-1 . CASSAPNTGELFF TGTGCCAGCAGTGCCCCGAACACCGGGGAGCTGTTTTTT
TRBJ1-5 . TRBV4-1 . CASSQGARQNQPQHF TGCGCCAGCAGCCAAGGCGCCCGACAAAATCAGCCCCAGCATTTT
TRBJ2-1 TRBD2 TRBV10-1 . CASSESGSGGSGNEQFF TGCGCCAGCAGTGAGTCTGGGAGCGGCGGGAGTGGCAATGAGCAGTTCTTC
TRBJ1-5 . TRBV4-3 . CASSQDSRGNQPQHF TGCGCCAGCAGCCAAGATTCCCGGGGCAATCAGCCCCAGCATTTT
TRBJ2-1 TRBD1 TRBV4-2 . CASSQDQGVYNEQFF TGTGCCAGCAGCCAGGACCAGGGGGTTTACAATGAGCAGTTCTTC
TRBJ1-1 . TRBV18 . CASSQLRGVEAEAFF TGTGCCAGCTCACAATTAAGAGGAGTTGAGGCTGAAGCTTTCTTT
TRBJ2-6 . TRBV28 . CASSFPGVSGANVLTF TGTGCCAGCAGTTTCCCGGGGGTCTCCGGGGCCAACGTCCTGACTTTC
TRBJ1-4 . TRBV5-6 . CASSRYNEKLFF TGTGCCAGCAGCCGGTATAATGAAAAACTGTTTTTT
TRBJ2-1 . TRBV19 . CASSAGRSYNEQFF TGTGCCAGTAGTGCCGGGAGATCCTACAATGAGCAGTTCTTC
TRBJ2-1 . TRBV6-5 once CASRGSSYNEQFF TGTGCCAGCAGGGGTTCCTCCTACAATGAGCAGTTCTTC
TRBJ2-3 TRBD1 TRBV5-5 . CASSPGTGISDTQYF TGTGCCAGCAGCCCCGGGACAGGGATATCAGATACGCAGTATTTT
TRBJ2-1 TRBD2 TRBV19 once CASSLRTSGGYNEQFF TGTGCCAGTAGCCTCCGGACTAGCGGGGGCTACAATGAGCAGTTCTTC
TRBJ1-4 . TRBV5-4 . CASSLQTGPNEKLFF TGTGCCAGCAGCTTGCAGACGGGGCCTAATGAAAAACTGTTTTTT
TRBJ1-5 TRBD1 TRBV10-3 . CAITRDRNQPQHF TGTGCCATTACCCGGGACAGAAATCAGCCCCAGCATTTT
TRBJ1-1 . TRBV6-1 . CATVGHLPPEAFF TGTGCCACCGTTGGTCATCTCCCCCCCGAAGCTTTCTTT
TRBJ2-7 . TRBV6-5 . CASSPFWTETYEQYF TGTGCCAGCAGTCCATTCTGGACAGAGACCTACGAGCAGTACTTC
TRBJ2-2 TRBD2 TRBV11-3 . CASSLGLAGNTGELFF TGTGCCAGCAGCTTAGGACTAGCGGGTAACACCGGGGAGCTGTTTTTT
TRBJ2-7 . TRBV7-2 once CASSSISYEQYF TGTGCCAGCAGCTCGATCTCCTACGAGCAGTACTTC
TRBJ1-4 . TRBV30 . CAWEAAGGEKLFF TGTGCCTGGGAAGCCGCGGGCGGTGAAAAACTGTTTTTT
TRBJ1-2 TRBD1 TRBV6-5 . CASSHRQGVYTF TGTGCCAGCAGCCATCGACAGGGTGTCTACACCTTC
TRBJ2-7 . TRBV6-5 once CASSYSWGSSYEQYF TGTGCCAGCAGTTACTCCTGGGGATCCTCCTACGAGCAGTACTTC
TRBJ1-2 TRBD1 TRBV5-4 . CASSGQGALYIGYTF TGTGCCAGCAGCGGCCAGGGGGCGTTATACATCGGCTACACCTTC
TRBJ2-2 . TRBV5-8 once CASSSKQVSGELFF TGTGCCAGCAGCTCGAAACAGGTTTCCGGGGAGCTGTTTTTT
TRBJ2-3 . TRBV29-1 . CSVQGGTRTPRVGF TGCAGCGTTCAGGGGGGCACAAGGACCCCCCGGGTAGGCTTT
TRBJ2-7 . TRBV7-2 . CASSLVQGLYEQYF TGTGCCAGCAGCTTAGTTCAGGGTCTCTACGAGCAGTACTTC
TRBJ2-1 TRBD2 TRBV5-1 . CASSALLAGGGNEQFF TGCGCCAGCAGCGCCCTACTAGCGGGAGGCGGCAATGAGCAGTTCTTC
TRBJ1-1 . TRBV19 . CASSGWGANTEAFF TGTGCCAGTAGTGGGTGGGGCGCGAACACTGAAGCTTTCTTT
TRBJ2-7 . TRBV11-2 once CASSLVHGAAGIAQQYF TGTGCCAGCAGCTTGGTACACGGTGCGGCGGGAATCGCCCAGCAGTACTTC
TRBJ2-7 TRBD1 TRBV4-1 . CASSQADREHEQYF TGCGCCAGCAGCCAGGCCGACAGGGAGCACGAGCAGTACTTC
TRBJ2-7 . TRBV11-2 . CASSLDLGGITYEQYF TGTGCCAGCAGCTTAGATCTAGGCGGGATTACCTACGAGCAGTACTTC
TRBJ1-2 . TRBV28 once CASSGQFYGYTF TGTGCCAGCAGTGGACAGTTCTATGGCTACACCTTC